The rows below give T cell receptor beta chains drawn from one sample of a study of blood T cells in healthy people across ages. Each CDR3 protein gets one entry after TCRdb re-called the 5' RACE reads with MiXCR. The repertoire holds around 1.5 million distinct CDR3 sequences, with 55% to 75% as singletons. Source material: blood. The receptors shown here come from a man between 18 and 35 years old in good health. Both conserved end residues are part of each CDR3. D genes are given only for firm matches. Size is stated for part of the rows, as once, few or many counts, or as a class when the clone is expanded.

.,TRBV4-1,TRBJ1-1,TRBD1,CASSQEPGGTEAFF
.,TRBV27,TRBJ2-7,.,CASSSENRDPGMEQYF
.,TRBV4-2,TRBJ1-5,.,CASSQESGQAYQPQHF
few,TRBV3-1,TRBJ2-1,.,CASSSATWTAQFF
.,TRBV5-1,TRBJ2-5,.,CASSPRRFLHGQYF
.,TRBV5-6,.,TRBD1,CASSSPVNRGSEQYF
few,TRBV9,TRBJ1-5,.,CASSVGGNSNQPQHF
.,TRBV7-2,TRBJ2-7,TRBD1,CASSSPWTGAYEQYF
.,TRBV6-2/TRBV6-3,TRBJ2-1,.,CASSVKPAYNEQFF
.,TRBV7-2,TRBJ2-5,TRBD2,CASSLAGLAEEAQYF
.,TRBV7-9,TRBJ2-1,.,CASSWTDYNEQFF
.,TRBV4-1,TRBJ2-7,TRBD1,CASSQGQGEGSYEQYF
.,TRBV7-8,TRBJ1-6,.,CASSEDSLNSPLHF
.,TRBV6-2/TRBV6-3,TRBJ2-3,TRBD2,CASSRPPTIGGTDTQYF
few,TRBV12-3/TRBV12-4,TRBJ2-4,.,CASSLPGTGAKNIQYF
.,TRBV28,TRBJ1-5,.,CASSLDKSVQPQHF
.,TRBV7-2,TRBJ1-2,TRBD1,CASSSRRPGQQYGYTF
.,TRBV12-3/TRBV12-4,TRBJ2-3,.,CASRGGAKRTDTQYF
.,TRBV28,TRBJ1-4,.,CASSPMTAWSTNEKLFF
once,TRBV5-1,TRBJ2-3,TRBD2,CASSFILAGGAADTQYF
.,TRBV7-2,TRBJ2-5,.,CASSLRAKETQYF
.,TRBV5-1,.,TRBD2,CASSLEISGRAVNEQYF
.,TRBV4-2,TRBJ1-6,TRBD1,CASSQDGQGGLSPLHF
few,TRBV12-3/TRBV12-4,TRBJ2-7,TRBD2,CASSLLAGEPGLSYEQYF
.,TRBV28,TRBJ2-3,TRBD2,CASSLRAGTTSSTDTQYF
.,TRBV13,TRBJ1-5,.,CASSLYPSPLFGENQPQHF
few,TRBV20-1,TRBJ2-1,TRBD2,CSATPGTNRNEQFF
.,TRBV20-1,.,TRBD2,CSAEAGTSGSWPEQYF
.,TRBV29-1,TRBJ2-1,.,CSVEDLGFNEQFF
.,TRBV20-1,TRBJ2-1,TRBD2,CSARHGGSSYNEQFF
.,TRBV7-9,TRBJ2-3,.,CASSLEVGGDRDTQYF
.,TRBV15,TRBJ2-4,.,CATSRNRPYGNIQYF
.,TRBV28,TRBJ1-4,.,CASSLVQGLGDEKLFF
few,TRBV6-6,TRBJ2-3,.,CASSPNESEIGDTQYF
few,TRBV15,TRBJ2-5,.,CATSRDLGGTQYF
.,TRBV4-2,TRBJ2-6,TRBD1,CASSQRTGIDPGANVLTF
few,TRBV10-3,TRBJ2-7,.,CAISETAAPYEQYF
.,TRBV29-1,TRBJ1-1,.,CSVGEGNTEAFF
.,TRBV6-1,TRBJ2-3,.,CASSEALSDTQYF
.,TRBV14,TRBJ2-3,TRBD2,CASSHGLAGGSTDTQYF
once,TRBV28,TRBJ2-1,.,CASSLGKFNEQFF
.,TRBV21-1,.,.,CASSKPRRVYGYEQYF
.,TRBV7-2,TRBJ2-1,TRBD2,CASSLTSGGADNEQFF
.,TRBV20-1,TRBJ2-7,.,CSARSSRLKHYEQYF
few,TRBV5-1,TRBJ2-7,TRBD2,CASSTTSGGYYEQYF
few,TRBV6-2/TRBV6-3,TRBJ2-7,TRBD1,CASSYSGNRGYEQYF